This T cell receptor (beta chain) was sequenced during a study of OX40 agonist ivuxolimab in advanced cancers. Study findings and constraints: It was not determined which antigens were specifically recognized by the peripheral T cells that had undergone clonal expansion. The study observed clonal expansion of CD4+ and CD8+ blood T cells by week 6 at 0.1 to 3.0 mg/kg.

Method: immunoSEQ multiplex PCR; TCRdb's copy keeps in-frame clones and lacks some. The repertoire holds tens of thousands of clones, with around 87% as singletons. Germline-derived CDR1 and CDR2 are MNHEY and SVGAGI. V lost 0 bases and J 0 bases, leaving 8 bases between the germline ends. The CDR3 runs 15 residues. A word on this clone: Its antigen remains unknown.

The TCR sequence derives from an adult with an advanced solid tumor such as melanoma, head and neck, liver or kidney cancer. The sequencing here drew on CD4+ or CD8+ T cells sorted from blood, taken in a trial of the OX40 agonist ivuxolimab. The rearrangement links TRBV6-5 to TRBJ1-2; the D is unclear. CDR3 nucleotide sequence: TGTGCCAGCAGTTACTCATCGGGAGCTAACTATGGCTACACCTTC. It is translated as CASSYSSGANYGYTF.